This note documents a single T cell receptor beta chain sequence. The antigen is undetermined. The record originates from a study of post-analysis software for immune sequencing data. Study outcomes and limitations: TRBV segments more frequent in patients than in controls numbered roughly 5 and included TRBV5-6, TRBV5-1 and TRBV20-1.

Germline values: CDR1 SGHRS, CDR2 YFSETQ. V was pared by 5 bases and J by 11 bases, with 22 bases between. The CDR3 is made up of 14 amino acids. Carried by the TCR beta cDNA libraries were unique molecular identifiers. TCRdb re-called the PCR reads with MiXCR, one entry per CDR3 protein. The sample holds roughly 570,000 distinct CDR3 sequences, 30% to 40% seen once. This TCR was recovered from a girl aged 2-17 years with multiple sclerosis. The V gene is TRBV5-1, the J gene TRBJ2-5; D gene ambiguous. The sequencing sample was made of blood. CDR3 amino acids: CASSFTKAGYGQYF. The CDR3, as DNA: TGCGCCAGCAGTTTTACAAAAGCCGGCTACGGGCAGTACTTC. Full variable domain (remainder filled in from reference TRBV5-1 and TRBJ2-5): KAGVTQTPRYLIKTRGQQVTLSCSPISGHRSVSWYQQTPGQGLQFLFEYFSETQRNKGNFPGRFSGRQFSNSRSEMNVSTLELGDSALYLCASSFTKAGYGQYFGPGTRLLVL.